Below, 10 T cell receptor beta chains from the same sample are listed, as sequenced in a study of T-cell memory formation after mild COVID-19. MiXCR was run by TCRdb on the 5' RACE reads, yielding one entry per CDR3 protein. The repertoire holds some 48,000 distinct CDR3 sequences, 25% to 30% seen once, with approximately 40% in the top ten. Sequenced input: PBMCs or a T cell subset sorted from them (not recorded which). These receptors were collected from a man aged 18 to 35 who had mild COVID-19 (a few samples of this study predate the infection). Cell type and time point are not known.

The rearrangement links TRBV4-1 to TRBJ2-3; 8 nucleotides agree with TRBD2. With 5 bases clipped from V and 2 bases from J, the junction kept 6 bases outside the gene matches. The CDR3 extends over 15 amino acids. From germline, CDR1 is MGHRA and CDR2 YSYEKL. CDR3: CASSYRGGLTDTQYF. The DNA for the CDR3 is TGCGCCAGCAGCTATCGCGGGGGGCTCACAGATACGCAGTATTTT.

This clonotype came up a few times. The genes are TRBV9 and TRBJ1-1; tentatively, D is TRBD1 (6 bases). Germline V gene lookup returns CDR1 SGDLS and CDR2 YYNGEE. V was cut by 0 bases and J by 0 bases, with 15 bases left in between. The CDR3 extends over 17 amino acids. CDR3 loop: CASSVAPWGAMNTEAFF. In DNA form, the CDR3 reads TGTGCCAGCAGCGTAGCCCCTTGGGGGGCCATGAACACTGAAGCTTTCTTT.

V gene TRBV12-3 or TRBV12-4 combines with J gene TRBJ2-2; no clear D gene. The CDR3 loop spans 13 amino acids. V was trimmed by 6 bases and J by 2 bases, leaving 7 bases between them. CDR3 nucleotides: TGTGCCAGCAGCCCTGTAAACACCGGGGAGCTGTTTTTT. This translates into CASSPVNTGELFF.

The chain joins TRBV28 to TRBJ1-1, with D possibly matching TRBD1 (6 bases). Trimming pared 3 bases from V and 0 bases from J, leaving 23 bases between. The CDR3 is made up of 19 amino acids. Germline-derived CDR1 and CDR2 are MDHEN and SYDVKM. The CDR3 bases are TGTGCCAGCAGTTTCTTCATGCGGCCCCGGACAGCGATGAACACTGAAGCTTTCTTT. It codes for CASSFFMRPRTAMNTEAFF.

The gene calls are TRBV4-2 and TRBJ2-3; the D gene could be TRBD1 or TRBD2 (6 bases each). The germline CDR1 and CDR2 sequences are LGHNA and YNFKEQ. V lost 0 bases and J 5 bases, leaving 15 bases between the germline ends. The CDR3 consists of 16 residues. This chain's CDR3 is CASSQDLGGALDTQYF. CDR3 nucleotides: TGTGCCAGCAGCCAAGATTTGGGGGGCGCGTTAGATACGCAGTATTTT.

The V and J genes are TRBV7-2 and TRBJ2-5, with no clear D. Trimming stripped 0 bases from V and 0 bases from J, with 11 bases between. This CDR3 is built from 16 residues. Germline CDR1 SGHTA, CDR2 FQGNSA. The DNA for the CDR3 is TGTGCCAGCAGCTTAGCGGGCCAGGCCAACCAAGAGACCCAGTACTTC. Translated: CASSLAGQANQETQYF. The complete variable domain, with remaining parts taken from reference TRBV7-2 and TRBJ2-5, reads GAGVSQSPSNKVTEKGKDVELRCDPISGHTALYWYRQSLGQGLEFLIYFQGNSAPDKSGLPSDRFSAERTGGSVSTLTIQRTQQEDSAVYLCASSLAGQANQETQYFGPGTRLLVL.

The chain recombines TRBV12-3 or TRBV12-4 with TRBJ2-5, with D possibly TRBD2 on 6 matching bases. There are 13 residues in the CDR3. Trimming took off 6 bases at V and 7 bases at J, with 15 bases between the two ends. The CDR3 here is CASSSLSGGTQYF. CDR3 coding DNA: TGTGCCAGCAGCTCGTTATCCGGGGGGACCCAGTACTTC.

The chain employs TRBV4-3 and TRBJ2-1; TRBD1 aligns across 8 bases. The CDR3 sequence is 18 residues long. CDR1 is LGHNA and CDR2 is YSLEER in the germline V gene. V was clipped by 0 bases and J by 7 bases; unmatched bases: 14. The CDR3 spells CASSQDRDFRGQKNEQFF. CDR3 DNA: TGCGCCAGCAGCCAAGACCGTGACTTCAGGGGGCAGAAGAATGAGCAGTTCTTC.

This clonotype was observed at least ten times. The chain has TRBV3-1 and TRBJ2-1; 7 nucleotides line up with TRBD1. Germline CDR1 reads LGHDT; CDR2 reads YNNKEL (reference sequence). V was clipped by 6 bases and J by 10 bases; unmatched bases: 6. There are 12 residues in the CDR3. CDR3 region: CASSFDRVEQFF. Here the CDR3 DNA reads TGTGCCAGCAGTTTCGACAGGGTCGAGCAGTTCTTC.

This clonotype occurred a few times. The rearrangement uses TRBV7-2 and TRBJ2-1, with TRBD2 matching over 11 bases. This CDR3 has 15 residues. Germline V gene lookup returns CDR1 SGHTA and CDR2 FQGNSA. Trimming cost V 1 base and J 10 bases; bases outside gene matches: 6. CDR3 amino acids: CASSLDWTSGREQFF. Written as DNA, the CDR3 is TGTGCCAGCAGCTTAGATTGGACTAGCGGGCGGGAGCAGTTCTTC.